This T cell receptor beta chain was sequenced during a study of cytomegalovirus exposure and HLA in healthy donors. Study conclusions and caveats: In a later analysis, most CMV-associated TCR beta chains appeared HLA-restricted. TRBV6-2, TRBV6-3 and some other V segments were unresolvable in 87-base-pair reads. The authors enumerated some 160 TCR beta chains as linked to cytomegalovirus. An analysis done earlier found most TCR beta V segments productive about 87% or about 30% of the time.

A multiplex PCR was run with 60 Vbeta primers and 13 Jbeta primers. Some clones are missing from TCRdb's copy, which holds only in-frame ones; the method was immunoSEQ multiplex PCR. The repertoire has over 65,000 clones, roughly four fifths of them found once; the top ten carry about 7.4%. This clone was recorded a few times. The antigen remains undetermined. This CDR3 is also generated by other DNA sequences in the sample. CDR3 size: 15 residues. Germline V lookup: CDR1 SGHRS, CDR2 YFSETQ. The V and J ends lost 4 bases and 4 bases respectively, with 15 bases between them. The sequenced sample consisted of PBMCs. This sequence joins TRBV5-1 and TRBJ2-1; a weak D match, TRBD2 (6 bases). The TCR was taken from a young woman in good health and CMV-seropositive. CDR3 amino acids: CASSNRIAAYNEQFF. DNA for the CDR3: TGCGCCAGCAGCAACCGGATAGCGGCATACAATGAGCAGTTCTTC.